The T cell receptor beta chain under discussion was sequenced for a study of T cells in Graves' hyperthyroidism and ophthalmopathy. Study results and caveats: Most thyroid-expanded clonotypes above 0.001 were also found in blood.

RNA transcripts served as the template for amplifying TCR beta CDR3 regions. The HTBI set primed first-round TCR CDR3 RT-PCR. TCRdb reanalysed the multiplex PCR reads using MiXCR and keeps one entry per CDR3 protein. The sample shows 600,000 to 800,000 distinct CDR3 sequences, 30% to 40% of them seen only once. This CDR3 has 13 amino acids. Germline V lookup: CDR1 KGHDR, CDR2 SFDVKD. In regard to this clonotype: What it recognizes is unknown.

Material for sequencing was blood. This sequence joins TRBV24-1 and TRBJ2-7; D is undetermined. The DNA end is a closer match to TRBJ2-1, so the J assignment may be wrong. The sequence was collected from a woman aged 40 to 50 with Graves' hyperthyroidism. The CDR3 coding sequence is TGTGCCACCAGTGAGGCCTCCTACAATGAGCAGTTCTTC. Translating it yields CATSEASYNEQFF.